This paragraph covers one T cell receptor beta chain sequence. At one end the junction does not follow the germline gene, possibly because of a read error. The length of the CDR3 is 16 residues. The germline V gene encodes CDR1 SGHVT and CDR2 SQSDAQ. This record comes from a study of cytomegalovirus exposure and HLA in healthy donors. Vbeta (60) and Jbeta (13) primers were used in the PCR. Sequencing was performed with immunoSEQ multiplex PCR; in TCRdb, only in-frame clones are kept and a portion is missing. The top ten hold 1.8% of the sample, which has about 150,000 clones, more than 7.5% seen once.

Sequencing was carried out using PBMCs. The receptor's source is a man aged 50 or older in good health and CMV-seronegative. The chain employs TRBV7-4 and TRBJ2-3; 12 positions match TRBD2. The CDR3 reads CRPRGLAGGSTDTQYF. CDR3 bases: TGCCGCCCCCGAGGGCTAGCGGGGGGGAGCACAGATACGCAGTATTTT.